Listed here are 17 T cell receptor beta chains from one sample, sequenced in a study of blood T cell repertoires in COVID-19. Produced via immunoSEQ multiplex PCR; TCRdb's table is partial and in-frame only. Among roughly 180,000 clones listed, around 80% were seen once. Sequencing was carried out using peripheral blood. These receptors all stem from a woman aged 80 or over with COVID-19, enrolled during active disease.

The genes are TRBV30 and TRBJ2-3; 9 bases fit TRBD1. Per germline, CDR1 GTSNPN and CDR2 SVGIG (reference sequence). CDR3 size: 12 residues. J lost 6 bases, V lost 7 bases, and 5 bases had no gene match. CDR3 sequence: CAYGQGIDTQYF. The CDR3 DNA reads as TGTGCCTACGGACAGGGGATCGATACGCAGTATTTT.

The J gene is TRBJ2-1, the V gene TRBV19, with 7 nucleotides matching TRBD2. The CDR3 covers 12 residues. Per the germline V gene, CDR1 is LNHDA and CDR2 is SQIVND (reference sequence). Trimming removed 5 bases from V and 10 bases from J; junction bases left unmatched: 5. CDR3 region: CASSSWDYEQFF. The CDR3 coding sequence is TGTGCCAGTAGTTCATGGGACTACGAGCAGTTCTTC.

V is TRBV19 and J is TRBJ2-7; 10 bases fit TRBD1. CDR1 and CDR2 from the germline V gene are LNHDA and SQIVND (reference sequence). V trimming: 3 bases; J trimming: 7 bases; junction bases outside the gene matches: 12. The CDR3 totals 16 residues. The CDR3: CASSILRDRGLFEQYF. CDR3 sequence (DNA): TGTGCCAGTAGTATTCTCCGAGACAGGGGGCTGTTTGAGCAGTACTTC.

The rearrangement links TRBV4-3 to TRBJ1-4; 9 nucleotides match TRBD1. Germline CDR1 LGHNA, CDR2 YSLEER. The J segment lost 3 bases and the V segment lost 4 bases, leaving 6 bases of the junction unmatched. The CDR3 runs to 16 residues. The CDR3 DNA follows: TGCGCCAGCAGCCCCCGGACAGGGGCTCCTAATGAAAAACTGTTTTTT. It is translated as CASSPRTGAPNEKLFF.

The chain recombines TRBV2 with TRBJ1-5; D gene unclear. CDR1 is SNHLY and CDR2 is FYNNEI in the germline V gene. This CDR3 comprises 11 residues. The V end was cut by 1 base, the J end by 9 bases, with 4 bases between. The CDR3 nucleotides are TGTGCCAGCAGTGAAGGTCGGCCCCAGCATTTT. Translation: CASSEGRPQHF.

The V call is TRBV14, the J call TRBJ2-3, with D possibly matching TRBD2 (5 bases). The V end was cut by 5 bases, the J end by 8 bases, with 17 bases between. Germline CDR1 is SGHDN and CDR2 is FVKESK. The CDR3 has 14 amino acids. This CDR3 is CASSSDWSSGTQYF. In DNA, the CDR3 is TGTGCCAGCAGCTCGGACTGGTCCTCGGGTACGCAGTATTTT.

V is TRBV27 and J is TRBJ2-3; perhaps TRBD2 as D (6 bases). The CDR3 loop spans 14 amino acids. The germline V gene has CDR1 MNHEY and CDR2 SMNVEV (reference sequence). V was pared by 7 bases and J by 2 bases, with 13 bases between. The CDR3 DNA reads as TGTGCCAGCATGCGGAGGGCCCTCACAGATACGCAGTATTTT. It encodes CASMRRALTDTQYF.

The chain employs TRBV6-6 and TRBJ2-3, with TRBD2 matching over 8 bases. Per germline, CDR1 MNHNY and CDR2 SVGAGI (reference sequence). V dropped 10 bases and J dropped 0; count of bases not matched to a gene: 3. The CDR3 is 13 residues long. Here the CDR3 reads CATRGGSTDTQYF. Written as DNA, the CDR3 is TGTGCCACCCGGGGGGGTAGCACAGATACGCAGTATTTT.

This chain connects TRBV2 to TRBJ1-2; 8 bases are a match to TRBD1. The ends lost 6 bases at V and 3 bases at J; junction bases unmatched: 12. CDR1 and CDR2 (germline): SNHLY, FYNNEI. This CDR3 is 16 amino acids long. CDR3 protein: CASRYQGGTGDYGYTF. Written as DNA, the CDR3 is TGTGCCAGCAGATACCAAGGGGGGACAGGAGACTATGGCTACACCTTC.

The CDR3 region is CASSPLGLRSYEQYF. The CDR3 DNA is TGTGCCAGCAGCCCCCTGGGACTCCGCTCCTACGAGCAGTACTTC. J is TRBJ2-7 and V is TRBV5-5, with D perhaps TRBD2 (6 bases). Germline V gene sequence: CDR1 SGHKS, CDR2 YYEKEE (reference sequence). This CDR3 is built from 15 residues. Trimming took 4 bases from V and 0 from J, leaving 14 bases between them.

The chain's CDR3 is CASSLNNPLPTGELFF. The DNA for the CDR3 is TGCGCCAGCAGCTTGAACAACCCTCTCCCTACCGGGGAGCTGTTTTTT. The chain employs TRBV5-1 and TRBJ2-2; D is unclear. CDR3 length equals 16 residues. Germline V gene sequence: CDR1 SGHRS, CDR2 YFSETQ. Trimming stripped 1 base from V and 5 bases from J, with 15 bases between.

The chain is built from TRBV27 and TRBJ1-1; D is possibly TRBD1 (6 bases). Germline V CDR1 and CDR2: MNHEY, SMNVEV (reference sequence). This CDR3 contains 14 residues. V was clipped by 3 bases and J by 5 bases, with 13 bases between them. CDR3: CASSLRGISTEAFF. In nucleotides, the CDR3 is TGTGCCAGCAGTTTGAGGGGGATATCGACTGAAGCTTTCTTT.

This clone was seen only a few times. V and J are TRBV29-1 and TRBJ2-3, with TRBD2 as a possible D gene (5 bases). This CDR3 has 15 residues. Trimming left V 4 bases short and J 2 bases short, with 16 bases between. CDR1 is SQVTM, CDR2 ANQGSEA, per germline. The CDR3 nucleotides read TGCAGCGTTGTTACCCTTAGCGTATACACAGATACGCAGTATTTT. Residues: CSVVTLSVYTDTQYF.

This rearrangement joins TRBV20-1 to TRBJ2-2, with D unresolved. Trimming left V 3 bases short and J 3 bases short, with 11 bases between. CDR1 and CDR2 from the germline V gene are DFQATT and SNEGSKA (reference sequence). The CDR3 is 14 amino acids. DNA of the CDR3: TGCAGTGCTAGTCGGTCTCTTCACACCGGGGAGCTGTTTTTT. The encoded protein is CSASRSLHTGELFF.

The chain joins TRBV19 to TRBJ2-3, with D tentatively TRBD1 (5 bases). The CDR3 covers 14 residues. With 5 bases removed from V and 2 bases from J, the gap between germline ends came to 11 bases. CDR1 and CDR2 (germline): LNHDA, SQIVND (reference sequence). CDR3 coding DNA: TGTGCCAGTAGTGGCAGGGTCGCCACAGATACGCAGTATTTT. Protein product: CASSGRVATDTQYF.

The CDR3 bases are TGTGCCACCAGTGCCCAGGGTGCTCAGCCCCAGCATTTT. Translating it yields CATSAQGAQPQHF. The chain uses TRBV24-1 and TRBJ1-5; weak D call: TRBD1 (5 bases). This CDR3 is built from 13 residues. V dropped 5 bases and J dropped 6 bases, with 10 bases sitting between them. The germline V gene encodes CDR1 KGHDR and CDR2 SFDVKD.

This chain links TRBV4-2 with TRBJ2-1; 8 bases fit TRBD1. The CDR3 spans 15 residues. In germline, CDR1 is LGHNA, CDR2 YNFKEQ. Germline trimming cut 9 bases from V and 0 bases from J; bases unmatched to any gene: 7. The CDR3, as DNA: TGTGCCAGTCATTGGACAGGGAGCTCCTACAATGAGCAGTTCTTC. Translation: CASHWTGSSYNEQFF.